These 27 T cell receptor beta chains originate from one sample sequenced in a study of TIL therapy for anti-PD-1-resistant metastatic lung cancer. This was the immunoSEQ v3 assay. The assay was immunoSEQ multiplex PCR, and TCRdb's table has in-frame clones only and misses some. Here the sample spans approximately 97,000 clones, just over 65% being singletons. This sample's time point: pre-treatment sample, taken before nivolumab and TIL therapy. Pleural nodules or supraclavicular lymph nodes made up most of the excised metastases sampled. Material: tumor tissue, obtained at baseline. The receptors stem from a person between 30 and 79 years old with non-small cell lung cancer.

The chain recombines TRBV27 with TRBJ2-6; 9 bases agree with TRBD1. Unmatched junction bases numbered 8, after V lost 4 bases and J lost 1 base. This CDR3 contains 18 residues. The V gene's germline CDR1 is MNHEY and CDR2 SMNVEV (reference sequence). CDR3 sequence (DNA): TGTGCCAGCAGTTACCTCGCGACAGGGGGGTCTGGGGCCAACGTCCTGACTTTC. Residues: CASSYLATGGSGANVLTF. The full variable domain, in which reference TRBV27 and TRBJ2-6 provide the parts outside the CDR3, is EAQVTQNPRYLITVTGKKLTVTCSQNMNHEYMSWYRQDPGLGLRQIYYSMNVEVTDKGDVPEGYKVSRKEKRNFPLILESPSPNQTSLYFCASSYLATGGSGANVLTFGAGSRLTVL.

The gene calls are TRBV5-4 and TRBJ1-2, with D uncertain. CDR3 length: 13 residues. Looked up from germline, CDR1 is SGHNT and CDR2 is YYREEE (reference sequence). Trimming removed 0 bases from V and 8 bases from J, with 11 bases in between. For the CDR3, the DNA is TGTGCCAGCAGCTTGGCGGCAGGTTACGGCTACACCTTC. Protein sequence: CASSLAAGYGYTF.

The V gene is TRBV6-1, the J gene TRBJ2-1; 13 positions match TRBD2. The trim removed 4 bases at V and 3 bases at J, leaving 3 bases unmatched. The CDR3 loop spans 16 amino acids. CDR1 and CDR2 from the germline V gene are MNHNS and SASEGT. In DNA form, the CDR3 reads TGTGCCAGCAGTGCTACTAGCGGGAGGGTCTACAATGAGCAGTTCTTC. It yields the protein CASSATSGRVYNEQFF.

This chain joins TRBV15 and TRBJ1-5, with D tentatively TRBD1 (5 bases). The CDR3 runs to 15 residues. With 0 bases removed from V and 6 bases from J, the gap between germline ends came to 12 bases. In germline, CDR1 is LNHNV, CDR2 YYDKDF (reference sequence). Here the CDR3 DNA reads TGTGCCACCAGCAGAGATCGGGCAGGGTCTCAGCCCCAGCATTTT. As protein: CATSRDRAGSQPQHF.

This clone was detected a few times. The chain joins TRBV6-1 to TRBJ2-6; D is perhaps TRBD1 or TRBD2 (5 bases each). Looked up from germline, CDR1 is MNHNS and CDR2 is SASEGT. This CDR3 spans 15 amino acids. Deletions cut 3 bases from V and 1 base from J, with 7 bases between. CDR3 residues: CASSEGESGANVLTF. The CDR3 DNA reads TGTGCCAGCAGTGAGGGGGAGTCTGGGGCCAACGTCCTGACTTTC.

This clone was detected a few times. The rearrangement links TRBV6-5 to TRBJ2-1, with 7 bases that match TRBD2. The length of the CDR3 is 12 residues. The V segment lost 2 bases and the J segment 8 bases; nucleotides outside the gene matches: 0. Per the germline V gene, CDR1 is MNHEY and CDR2 is SVGAGI. The CDR3 DNA reads as TGTGCCAGCAGTTACCGGGGGGATGAGCAGTTCTTC. It translates to CASSYRGDEQFF.

This clone was seen repeatedly, ten times or more. The chain has TRBV28 and TRBJ1-1; 9 positions agree with TRBD1. The CDR3 has 14 amino acids. The J segment lost 5 bases and the V segment lost 7 bases, leaving 8 bases of the junction unmatched. Germline CDR1 is MDHEN and CDR2 is SYDVKM. This chain's CDR3 is CASNPGDRETEAFF. The CDR3 region has the DNA TGTGCCAGCAACCCGGGGGACAGGGAGACTGAAGCTTTCTTT.

The chain joins TRBV30 to TRBJ2-2, with D uncertain. Germline V gives CDR1 GTSNPN, CDR2 SVGIG (reference sequence). Trimming left V 2 bases short and J 3 bases short, with 4 bases between. The CDR3 loop spans 12 amino acids. The CDR3 region is CAWSYHTGELFF. The CDR3 nucleotides are TGTGCCTGGAGTTATCACACCGGGGAGCTGTTTTTT.

The chain joins TRBV7-9 to TRBJ2-3, with TRBD2 matching 7 bases. This CDR3 contains 15 residues. The ends lost 8 bases at V and 0 bases at J; junction bases unmatched: 8. Germline-derived CDR1 and CDR2 are SEHNR and FQNEAQ (reference sequence). The DNA for the CDR3 is TGTGCCAGCGGGCTAGCGGAGGGAAGCACAGATACGCAGTATTTT. It translates to CASGLAEGSTDTQYF.

Many counts were recorded for this clone. The CDR3 loop reads CASSPHGGSLPYEQYF. CDR3 DNA: TGTGCCAGCAGCCCCCACGGCGGTAGCTTACCCTACGAGCAGTACTTC. This chain connects TRBV11-2 to TRBJ2-7; D gene uncertain. This CDR3 has 16 residues. Germline assignment: CDR1 SGHAT and CDR2 FQNNGV. With 5 bases removed from V and 2 bases from J, the gap between germline ends came to 19 bases.

The chain uses TRBV4-1 and TRBJ2-1, with TRBD2 matching 7 bases. J was trimmed by 7 bases and V by 1 base; bases with no gene match: 4. This CDR3 has 14 amino acids. Germline values: CDR1 MGHRA, CDR2 YSYEKL. The CDR3 DNA reads as TGCGCCAGCAGCCAAGGCGGGAGTAGGAATGAGCAGTTCTTC. Translation: CASSQGGSRNEQFF.

The V call is TRBV7-2, the J call TRBJ2-2; 10 bases agree with TRBD1. The CDR3 extends over 15 amino acids. Germline V gene data show CDR1 as SGHTA and CDR2 as FQGNSA. With V trimmed by 5 bases and J by 3 bases, 3 bases remained unmatched. The CDR3 reads CASSKTGGDTGELFF. The CDR3 DNA follows: TGTGCCAGCAGCAAGACAGGGGGCGACACCGGGGAGCTGTTTTTT.

A few counts support this clone. Its ends do not fully match the called genes, so a read error is possible. The genes are TRBV24-1 and TRBJ2-2, with 10 bases aligning to TRBD1. The CDR3 loop spans 16 amino acids. Germline V gene sequence: CDR1 KGHDR, CDR2 SFDVKD. The CDR3 region has the DNA TGTGCCACCAGAGATTCCGGGACAGGGGAGTCCGGGGAGCTGTTTTTT. Its protein is CATRDSGTGESGELFF.

In its sample, this clone was seen once. This rearrangement joins TRBV7-9 to TRBJ2-1, with TRBD1 matching 7 bases. The CDR3 consists of 14 residues. Trimming took 2 bases from V and 7 from J; bases not matched to a gene: 5. Germline values: CDR1 SEHNR, CDR2 FQNEAQ (reference sequence). The DNA for the CDR3 is TGTGCCAGCAGCTTACCTCTGACAGGGAATGAGCAGTTCTTC. Translated: CASSLPLTGNEQFF.

The genes are TRBV27 and TRBJ2-7, with unresolved D. The germline V and J ends were trimmed by 5 bases and 4 bases, with 6 bases remaining between them. The germline V gene encodes CDR1 MNHEY and CDR2 SMNVEV (reference sequence). This CDR3 comprises 11 residues. CDR3 loop: CASSPGYEQYF. CDR3 in DNA: TGTGCCAGCAGTCCAGGATACGAGCAGTACTTC.

This clone was detected many times. This chain joins TRBV6-5 and TRBJ1-1, with D unclear. Trimming pared 2 bases from V and 1 base from J, leaving 5 bases between. CDR1 is MNHEY, CDR2 SVGAGI, per germline. The CDR3 extends over 13 amino acids. CDR3: CASSYGGNTEAFF. Written as DNA, the CDR3 is TGTGCCAGCAGTTACGGTGGGAACACTGAAGCTTTCTTT.

The genes are TRBV7-2 and TRBJ1-5; no firm D call. CDR3 size: 14 residues. The germline CDR1 and CDR2 sequences are SGHTA and FQGNSA. Deletions cut 4 bases from V and 0 bases from J, with 7 bases between. CDR3 DNA: TGTGCCAGCAGCTCCGTATATAGCAATCAGCCCCAGCATTTT. Protein product: CASSSVYSNQPQHF.

J is TRBJ2-3 and V is TRBV5-1; TRBD2 matches at 14 bases. The CDR3 is 19 amino acids. Germline CDR1 is SGHRS and CDR2 is YFSETQ. Losses at the gene ends were 3 bases for V and 0 bases for J; bases not matched to a gene: 9. CDR3 DNA: TGCGCCAGCAGCTCACCCGGGACTAGCGGGGGTGATAGCACAGATACGCAGTATTTT. Translating it yields CASSSPGTSGGDSTDTQYF.

The chain combines TRBV10-1 with TRBJ2-3; 8 nucleotides line up with TRBD1. With 5 bases clipped from V and 2 bases from J, the junction kept 6 bases outside the gene matches. The CDR3 sequence is 15 residues long. CDR1 and CDR2 (germline): WNHNN, SYGVQD (reference sequence). This CDR3 reads CASSLRTGPTDTQYF. CDR3 coding DNA: TGCGCCAGCAGTCTTAGGACAGGGCCCACAGATACGCAGTATTTT.

As for this clone: Other DNA sequences from this sample encode an identical CDR3 as well. V usage is TRBV4-1 and J usage is TRBJ2-7; 8 bases line up with TRBD1. Trimming removed 0 bases from V and 1 base from J; junction bases left unmatched: 2. Germline V gene lookup returns CDR1 MGHRA and CDR2 YSYEKL. The CDR3 loop spans 15 amino acids. CDR3 sequence (DNA): TGCGCCAGCAGCCAAGATGACAGGGGATCCTACGAGCAGTACTTC. Residues: CASSQDDRGSYEQYF.

The chain couples TRBV5-1 to TRBJ1-4; 8 bases are shared with TRBD1. J gave up 8 bases and V 2 bases, and 5 bases lay outside the gene matches. The CDR3 totals 14 residues. Germline CDR1 is SGHRS and CDR2 is YFSETQ. The CDR3 here is CASSFRGPDEKLFF. CDR3 nucleotides: TGCGCCAGCAGCTTCAGGGGGCCAGACGAAAAACTGTTTTTT. Using reference TRBV5-1 and TRBJ1-4 for the parts outside the CDR3, the full variable domain is KAGVTQTPRYLIKTRGQQVTLSCSPISGHRSVSWYQQTPGQGLQFLFEYFSETQRNKGNFPGRFSGRQFSNSRSEMNVSTLELGDSALYLCASSFRGPDEKLFFGSGTQLSVL.

This rearrangement joins TRBV13 to TRBJ1-3; D remains ambiguous. Trimming stripped 0 bases from V and 0 bases from J, with 12 bases between. Germline assignment: CDR1 PRHDT and CDR2 FYEKMQ (reference sequence). The CDR3 runs to 17 residues. DNA of the CDR3: TGTGCCAGCAGCTTAGGGACTTTCGAGAGCTCTGGAAACACCATATATTTT. Protein product: CASSLGTFESSGNTIYF.

The count of this clone is one. This chain uses TRBV28 with TRBJ2-1, with 7 bases identical to TRBD2. With 0 bases clipped from V and 2 bases from J, the junction kept 4 bases outside the gene matches. Looked up from germline, CDR1 is MDHEN and CDR2 is SYDVKM. This CDR3 contains 16 residues. CDR3 DNA sequence: TGTGCCAGCAGTTTATGGCGGGAGCCTCCCTACAATGAGCAGTTCTTC. Its translation: CASSLWREPPYNEQFF.

Ten or more counts support this clone. The gene calls are TRBV2 and TRBJ2-7; tentative D call: TRBD1 (6 bases). This CDR3 is 13 amino acids long. Germline CDR1 reads SNHLY; CDR2 reads FYNNEI. V lost 3 bases and J lost 4, with 10 bases in between. The CDR3 region has the DNA TGTGCCAGCAGTGAGTGGCAGGGGTACGAGCAGTACTTC. This encodes CASSEWQGYEQYF.

The chain joins TRBV18 to TRBJ1-2, with D tentatively TRBD1 (6 bases). This CDR3 comprises 12 residues. Between the trimmed V and J ends, which lost 6 bases and 8 bases, there was a span of 13 bases. The germline CDR1 and CDR2 sequences are KGHSH and LQKENI. The CDR3 region is CASSHRDLGYTF. DNA of the CDR3: TGTGCCAGCTCTCACAGGGATCTCGGCTACACCTTC.

The CDR3 nucleotides are TGTGCCAGCAGTTTAGTTAGCGGGGGTAAGACCCAGTACTTC. It translates to CASSLVSGGKTQYF. The gene calls are TRBV28 and TRBJ2-5, with 9 bases matching TRBD2. This CDR3 is built from 14 residues. V lost 2 bases and J lost 6; bases outside the gene matches: 4. Germline V gene lookup returns CDR1 MDHEN and CDR2 SYDVKM. The full variable domain, completed using reference TRBV28 and TRBJ2-5, is DVKVTQSSRYLVKRTGEKVFLECVQDMDHENMFWYRQDPGLGLRLIYFSYDVKMKEKGDIPEGYSVSREKKERFSLILESASTNQTSMYLCASSLVSGGKTQYFGPGTRLLVL.

This chain uses TRBV28 with TRBJ2-5; 7 positions agree with TRBD1. Looked up from germline, CDR1 is MDHEN and CDR2 is SYDVKM. The CDR3 has 17 residues. V was clipped by 2 bases and J by 4 bases; unmatched bases: 13. The CDR3 protein is CASSLGVGTDGAETQYF. CDR3 in DNA: TGTGCCAGCAGTTTAGGGGTCGGGACAGATGGAGCAGAGACCCAGTACTTC.